Each of the 10 T cell receptor beta chains below was sequenced from the same sample in a study of T cell responses to AZD1222 COVID-19 vaccine. Assay: immunoSEQ multiplex PCR; the TCRdb copy retains only in-frame clones and omits some. The sample contains about 92,000 clones, 70% to 90% of which appear only once. This material consisted of peripheral blood, taken on day 0 of AZD1222 vaccination. Every receptor here comes from an adult in good health.

The V gene is TRBV5-1, the J gene TRBJ1-2; 8 bases line up with TRBD1. Germline loops: CDR1 SGHRS, CDR2 YFSETQ. The V segment lost 0 bases and the J segment 2 bases; nucleotides outside the gene matches: 3. The length of the CDR3 is 15 residues. CDR3 loop: CASSLVAGGNYGYTF. In nucleotides, the CDR3 is TGCGCCAGCAGCTTGGTCGCAGGGGGCAACTATGGCTACACCTTC.

Remarks on this clone: Other DNA sequences in the sample encode the same CDR3. The chain links TRBV5-4 to TRBJ1-6, with D possibly matching TRBD1 (5 bases). The V end lost 4 bases, the J end lost 7 bases, and 12 bases lay between the germline ends. The CDR3 totals 14 residues. Germline lookup yields CDR1 SGHNT and CDR2 YYREEE (reference sequence). CDR3 bases: TGTGCCAGCAGCCCCGGGACGGTCAATTCACCCCTCCACTTT. It codes for CASSPGTVNSPLHF. Using reference TRBV5-4 and TRBJ1-6 for the parts outside the CDR3, the full variable domain is ETGVTQSPTHLIKTRGQQVTLRCSSQSGHNTVSWYQQALGQGPQFIFQYYREEENGRGNFPPRFSGLQFPNYSSELNVNALELDDSALYLCASSPGTVNSPLHFGNGTRLTVT.

This rearrangement joins TRBV2 to TRBJ2-2; D remains ambiguous. Germline CDR1 reads SNHLY; CDR2 reads FYNNEI. This CDR3 region has 15 residues. Trimming pared 8 bases from V and 2 bases from J, leaving 15 bases between. The CDR3 region is CASRQNSRNTGELFF. The CDR3 DNA follows: TGTGCCAGCCGGCAAAACAGCCGTAACACCGGGGAGCTGTTTTTT.

This clone was seen only a few times. This chain links TRBV3-1 (or the pseudogene TRBV3-2) with TRBJ1-6, with D hard to call. CDR1 and CDR2 from the germline V gene are LGHDT and YNNKEL (reference sequence). V lost 2 bases and J lost 6, with 11 bases in between. The CDR3 consists of 15 residues. CDR3 residues: CASSQRPDSNSPLHF. CDR3 bases: TGTGCCAGCAGCCAAAGACCGGATTCTAATTCACCCCTCCACTTT.

The chain uses TRBV10-3 and TRBJ2-1, with 9 bases that match TRBD2. Trimming took 9 bases from V and 6 from J; bases not matched to a gene: 6. This CDR3 has 13 amino acids. Germline V gene data show CDR1 as ENHRY and CDR2 as SYGVKD. The CDR3 bases are TGTGCCATTGAGACTAGCGGCTCCAATGAGCAGTTCTTC. The encoded protein is CAIETSGSNEQFF.

This clone was found many times. The gene calls are TRBV27 and TRBJ1-6; 7 nucleotides align to TRBD1. V shed 4 bases, J shed 4 bases, and the junction held 4 bases outside the gene matches. The germline CDR1 and CDR2 sequences are MNHEY and SMNVEV (reference sequence). The CDR3 has 15 amino acids. CDR3 DNA: TGTGCCAGCAGTTCGGGACAGATATATAATTCACCCCTCCACTTT. It specifies CASSSGQIYNSPLHF.

CDR3 in amino acids: CASMRTGDHYGYTF. The CDR3 DNA follows: TGTGCCAGCATGAGGACAGGGGATCACTATGGCTACACCTTC. V gene TRBV6-5 combines with J gene TRBJ1-2; 9 positions agree with TRBD1. Germline V gene lookup returns CDR1 MNHEY and CDR2 SVGAGI. The length of the CDR3 is 14 residues. V was pared by 7 bases and J by 3 bases, with 6 bases of the junction left unmatched.

This rearrangement joins TRBV30 to TRBJ2-7, with 10 bases identical to TRBD1. The CDR3 runs 16 residues. The V gene end was trimmed by 1 base and the J gene end by 4 bases; junction bases not matched to a gene: 10. CDR1 GTSNPN and CDR2 SVGIG come from the germline V gene (reference sequence). The CDR3 sequence is CAWSALGQGVDYEQYF. DNA of the CDR3: TGTGCCTGGAGTGCTTTAGGACAGGGGGTCGATTACGAGCAGTACTTC.

J is TRBJ2-1 and V is TRBV9; 8 bases map to TRBD1. The length of the CDR3 is 16 residues. V shed 0 bases and J 4 bases; nucleotides not matched to a gene: 6. Per the germline V gene, CDR1 is SGDLS and CDR2 is YYNGEE. CDR3 nucleotide sequence: TGTGCCAGCAGCGTAGTTGGGACAGGTATATACAATGAGCAGTTCTTC. Translation: CASSVVGTGIYNEQFF.

The chain is built from TRBV5-1 and TRBJ2-7, with D perhaps TRBD2 (6 bases). V was clipped by 7 bases and J by 2 bases, with 13 bases between them. This CDR3 has 13 residues. The germline V gene encodes CDR1 SGHRS and CDR2 YFSETQ. The CDR3 DNA reads as TGCGCCAGCCGGGGAGGAGGAGCCTACGAGCAGTACTTC. Its protein is CASRGGGAYEQYF.